This entry lists 27 T cell receptor beta chains sequenced from one sample in a study of PD-L1 blockade in urothelial cancer. Time point: peripheral blood 6 weeks after treatment start. This table comes from immunoSEQ multiplex PCR, and its TCRdb copy is limited to in-frame clones, with some not included. This table has about 50,000 clones, around 87% appearing once. Sequencing used PBMCs, obtained around atezolizumab (anti-PD-L1) treatment. All receptors derive from a man aged 55 to 69 with urothelial cancer.

This clone appeared once. The V and J genes are TRBV5-1 and TRBJ2-7; D may be TRBD2 (8 bases). The CDR3 length is 15 residues. CDR1 and CDR2 (germline): SGHRS, YFSETQ. V lost 4 bases and J lost 2, with 16 bases in between. The CDR3 DNA reads TGCGCCAGCAGCCTTAGCGGGACAGAGCCCTACGAGCAGTACTTC. Translation: CASSLSGTEPYEQYF.

The V gene is TRBV6-1, the J gene TRBJ2-1; 8 positions agree with TRBD1. After removal of 8 bases from V and 9 bases from J, the junction contained 6 bases not matched to a gene. The CDR3 sequence is 12 residues long. Germline CDR1 is MNHNS and CDR2 is SASEGT. CDR3 amino acids: CASGRGLGEQFF. CDR3 DNA: TGTGCCAGCGGCAGGGGGCTAGGTGAGCAGTTCTTC.

The CDR3 protein is CASSRGLAGIQETQYF. CDR3 DNA: TGCGCCAGCAGCCGAGGACTAGCGGGGATCCAAGAGACCCAGTACTTC. The rearrangement uses TRBV5-1 and TRBJ2-5; 12 bases fit TRBD2. V lost 4 bases to trimming and J lost 1 base; unmatched junction nucleotides: 5. The CDR3 totals 16 residues. Germline lookup yields CDR1 SGHRS and CDR2 YFSETQ. The variable domain in full, completed from reference TRBV5-1 and TRBJ2-5, reads KAGVTQTPRYLIKTRGQQVTLSCSPISGHRSVSWYQQTPGQGLQFLFEYFSETQRNKGNFPGRFSGRQFSNSRSEMNVSTLELGDSALYLCASSRGLAGIQETQYFGPGTRLLVL.

The genes are TRBV14 and TRBJ2-7; D perhaps matches TRBD2 (5 bases). Germline assignment: CDR1 SGHDN and CDR2 FVKESK. V lost 1 base, J lost 2 bases, and 12 bases lay in between. The CDR3 has 15 amino acids. CDR3 DNA sequence: TGTGCCAGCAGCCAAGGAGCTAGCAGCGCCTACGAGCAGTACTTC. This translates into CASSQGASSAYEQYF.

The chain recombines TRBV27 with TRBJ2-7; TRBD1 matches at 11 bases. CDR1 MNHEY and CDR2 SMNVEV come from the germline V gene (reference sequence). The CDR3 runs 15 residues. The V gene end was trimmed by 5 bases and the J gene end by 3 bases; junction bases not matched to a gene: 6. DNA for the CDR3: TGTGCCAGCAGTCACGGAGGGACAGGGGGCTACGAGCAGTACTTC. It specifies CASSHGGTGGYEQYF.

The chain is built from TRBV4-1 and TRBJ2-7; D is perhaps TRBD2 (6 bases). The germline V and J ends were trimmed by 4 bases and 5 bases, with 18 bases remaining between them. In germline, CDR1 is MGHRA, CDR2 YSYEKL. The CDR3 totals 15 residues. The CDR3 protein is CASSPGRIPVDEQYF. Written as DNA, the CDR3 is TGCGCCAGCAGCCCGGGGAGGATCCCTGTCGACGAGCAGTACTTC.

DNA of the CDR3: TGTGCCAGCAGCGGGGGACTAGCGGGGAGAAGCTCCTACAATGAGCAGTTCTTC. Translated, it gives CASSGGLAGRSSYNEQFF. The chain joins TRBV7-8 to TRBJ2-1; 13 nucleotides agree with TRBD2. The V gene's germline CDR1 is SGHVS and CDR2 FQNEAQ. The J segment lost 0 bases and the V segment lost 5 bases, leaving 7 bases of the junction unmatched. The CDR3 sequence is 18 residues long.

This chain connects TRBV7-3 to TRBJ2-7, with D maybe TRBD2 (7 bases). The germline gives CDR1 SGHTA, CDR2 FQGTGA. Trimming removed 5 bases from V and 3 bases from J, with 14 bases in between. The CDR3 extends over 14 amino acids. CDR3: CASSGGGSRYEQYF. The CDR3 DNA sequence: TGTGCCAGCAGCGGGGGGGGCAGCCGCTACGAGCAGTACTTC.

The chain links TRBV19 to TRBJ1-2; no clear D. The germline gives CDR1 LNHDA, CDR2 SQIVND (reference sequence). Between the trimmed V and J ends, which lost 1 base and 1 base, there was a span of 7 bases. This CDR3 region has 14 residues. CDR3 region: CASSIGPVNYGYTF. The CDR3 DNA follows: TGTGCCAGTAGTATAGGTCCAGTTAACTATGGCTACACCTTC.

CDR3 region: CASSQDGSGTGNTIYF. The CDR3 DNA reads TGCGCCAGCAGCCAAGACGGGTCCGGGACTGGAAACACCATATATTTT. The rearrangement links TRBV4-3 to TRBJ1-3; D is unresolved. Germline CDR1 is LGHNA and CDR2 is YSLEER. Trimming cost V 0 bases and J 2 bases, with 11 bases left between them. The length of the CDR3 is 16 residues.

V and J are TRBV15 and TRBJ2-7, with 7 bases lining up with TRBD1. Per the germline V gene, CDR1 is LNHNV and CDR2 is YYDKDF (reference sequence). The J segment lost 0 bases and the V segment lost 0 bases, leaving 2 bases of the junction unmatched. This CDR3 is built from 15 residues. CDR3 protein: CATSRDRQGSYEQYF. DNA for the CDR3: TGTGCCACCAGCAGAGATCGACAGGGCTCCTACGAGCAGTACTTC.

This clone has more than one count but fewer than ten. J is TRBJ2-1 and V is TRBV6-1, with 8 bases matching TRBD1. Losses at the gene ends were 4 bases for V and 8 bases for J; bases not matched to a gene: 10. The CDR3 has 15 residues. The germline gives CDR1 MNHNS, CDR2 SASEGT. The CDR3 reads CASSARTGNSHEQFF. The CDR3 nucleotides read TGTGCCAGCAGTGCACGGACAGGGAATTCTCATGAGCAGTTCTTC.

This rearrangement joins TRBV5-1 to TRBJ1-2; D is uncertain. The V end lost 4 bases, the J end lost 2 bases, and 9 bases lay between the germline ends. From germline, CDR1 is SGHRS and CDR2 YFSETQ. The CDR3 has 13 amino acids. CDR3 bases: TGCGCCAGCAGCCTGGATATAAACTATGGCTACACCTTC. Amino acids: CASSLDINYGYTF. Complete variable domain (other parts from reference TRBV5-1 and TRBJ1-2): KAGVTQTPRYLIKTRGQQVTLSCSPISGHRSVSWYQQTPGQGLQFLFEYFSETQRNKGNFPGRFSGRQFSNSRSEMNVSTLELGDSALYLCASSLDINYGYTFGSGTRLTVV.

V gene TRBV30 combines with J gene TRBJ2-3, with 9 positions matching TRBD1. The V gene end was trimmed by 3 bases and the J gene end by 5 bases; junction bases not matched to a gene: 6. Germline CDR1 GTSNPN, CDR2 SVGIG (reference sequence). This CDR3 has 14 residues. The CDR3, as DNA: TGTGCCTGGAGAAGGGGACAGGGACTAGATACGCAGTATTTT. Protein product: CAWRRGQGLDTQYF.

The chain links TRBV2 to TRBJ2-3; 11 positions agree with TRBD2. In germline, CDR1 is SNHLY, CDR2 FYNNEI. The CDR3 covers 14 residues. V was pared by 7 bases and J by 7 bases, with 7 bases of the junction left unmatched. CDR3: CASNPSGGSNTQYF. CDR3 DNA: TGTGCCAGCAACCCTAGCGGGGGGTCTAATACGCAGTATTTT.

This chain connects TRBV5-8 to TRBJ2-1, with 9 positions matching TRBD1. This CDR3 region has 15 residues. V dropped 0 bases and J dropped 4; count of bases not matched to a gene: 2. Germline V lookup: CDR1 SGHTS, CDR2 YDEGEE. CDR3 coding DNA: TGTGCCAGCAGCTTGGGACAGGGGGGGTACAATGAGCAGTTCTTC. It translates to CASSLGQGGYNEQFF.

This clone was detected only once. The chain recombines TRBV7-2 with TRBJ1-1, with unresolved D. This CDR3 contains 12 residues. Germline V gene sequence: CDR1 SGHTA, CDR2 FQGNSA. The V gene lost 2 bases and the J gene lost 3 bases, with 4 bases spanning the gap. DNA for the CDR3: TGTGCCAGCAGCTTACAGTACACTGAAGCTTTCTTT. Its protein is CASSLQYTEAFF.

The genes are TRBV28 and TRBJ2-1, with TRBD1 identical over 10 bases. The ends lost 6 bases at V and 3 bases at J; junction bases unmatched: 8. The germline V gene has CDR1 MDHEN and CDR2 SYDVKM. The CDR3 has 16 residues. The CDR3 DNA is TGTGCCAGCAGACCGTTGACAGGGGGCAACTACAATGAGCAGTTCTTC. It specifies CASRPLTGGNYNEQFF. Full variable domain (remainder filled in from reference TRBV28 and TRBJ2-1): DVKVTQSSRYLVKRTGEKVFLECVQDMDHENMFWYRQDPGLGLRLIYFSYDVKMKEKGDIPEGYSVSREKKERFSLILESASTNQTSMYLCASRPLTGGNYNEQFFGPGTRLTVL.

The chain joins TRBV5-1 to TRBJ1-1, with 7 bases lining up with TRBD1. With V trimmed by 2 bases and J by 1 base, 2 bases remained unmatched. This CDR3 comprises 14 residues. Looked up from germline, CDR1 is SGHRS and CDR2 is YFSETQ. CDR3 bases: TGCGCCAGCAGCTTCGACAGGGAGAACACTGAAGCTTTCTTT. Encoded protein: CASSFDRENTEAFF.

The chain has TRBV6-5 and TRBJ1-1; D possibly corresponds to TRBD1 (5 bases). The V and J ends lost 0 bases and 2 bases respectively, with 13 bases between them. Per germline, CDR1 MNHEY and CDR2 SVGAGI. This CDR3 region has 16 residues. For the CDR3, the DNA is TGTGCCAGCAGTTACTCGAGAGCAGGGATCAACACTGAAGCTTTCTTT. Amino acids: CASSYSRAGINTEAFF.

The chain recombines TRBV18 with TRBJ1-1; 8 positions match TRBD1. The CDR3 is made up of 15 amino acids. J lost 5 bases, V lost 3 bases, and 8 bases had no gene match. Looked up from germline, CDR1 is KGHSH and CDR2 is LQKENI. The CDR3 coding sequence is TGTGCCAGCTCACCCATGGGACAGGAACGGACTGAAGCTTTCTTT. Its protein is CASSPMGQERTEAFF.

This clone was counted once. CDR3 region: CASSFSREGYTF. The DNA for the CDR3 is TGTGCCAGCAGCTTCTCGCGCGAAGGCTACACCTTC. This rearrangement joins TRBV11-3 to TRBJ1-2; D is ambiguous. CDR3 length: 12 amino acids. The germline CDR1 and CDR2 sequences are SGHNT and YENEEA. With 3 bases removed from V and 8 bases from J, the gap between germline ends came to 10 bases. The whole variable domain, remainder taken from reference TRBV11-3 and TRBJ1-2, is EAGVVQSPRYKIIEKKQPVAFWCNPISGHNTLYWYLQNLGQGPELLIRYENEEAVDDSQLPKDRFSAERLKGVDSTLKIQPAELGDSAVYLCASSFSREGYTFGSGTRLTVV.

The chain recombines TRBV5-1 with TRBJ1-4; TRBD1 matches at 8 bases. Unmatched junction bases numbered 8, after V lost 4 bases and J lost 3 bases. Germline V gene data show CDR1 as SGHRS and CDR2 as YFSETQ. There are 16 residues in the CDR3. This CDR3 is CASSRSGQGANEKLFF. CDR3 DNA sequence: TGCGCCAGCAGCCGTAGCGGACAGGGTGCTAATGAAAAACTGTTTTTT.

The chain recombines TRBV7-2 with TRBJ2-3, with TRBD1 matching over 8 bases. The J segment lost 1 base and the V segment lost 4 bases, leaving 4 bases of the junction unmatched. The CDR3 totals 15 residues. The germline V gene has CDR1 SGHTA and CDR2 FQGNSA. In DNA form, the CDR3 reads TGTGCCAGCAGCTCCCGGGACAGGCGCACAGATACGCAGTATTTT. Translation: CASSSRDRRTDTQYF.

This clone was recorded only once. The chain joins TRBV18 to TRBJ1-5; D may be TRBD1 (5 bases). Trimming took off 3 bases at V and 7 bases at J, with 7 bases between the two ends. The CDR3 contains 12 residues. Germline V CDR1 and CDR2: KGHSH, LQKENI. The CDR3 is CASSPDNQPQHF. In DNA form, the CDR3 reads TGTGCCAGCTCACCGGACAACCAGCCCCAGCATTTT. The full variable domain, completed using reference TRBV18 and TRBJ1-5, is NAGVMQNPRHLVRRRGQEARLRCSPMKGHSHVYWYRQLPEEGLKFMVYLQKENIIDESGMPKERFSAEFPKEGPSILRIQQVVRGDSAAYFCASSPDNQPQHFGDGTRLSIL.

The chain links TRBV6-5 to TRBJ1-6, with TRBD1 matching 9 bases. The length of the CDR3 is 15 residues. Germline V CDR1 and CDR2: MNHEY, SVGAGI. V shed 6 bases, J shed 5 bases, and the junction held 5 bases outside the gene matches. CDR3 coding DNA: TGTGCCAGCAGACAGGGGGCGCGAGATAATTCACCCCTCCACTTT. This gives the protein CASRQGARDNSPLHF.

CDR3 amino acids: CASSIGTGDSSGANVLTF. The CDR3 DNA follows: TGTGCCAGTAGTATCGGGACAGGGGACTCGTCAGGGGCCAACGTCCTGACTTTC. J is TRBJ2-6 and V is TRBV19, with 10 positions matching TRBD1. J gave up 4 bases and V 3 bases, and 9 bases lay outside the gene matches. CDR1 LNHDA and CDR2 SQIVND come from the germline V gene (reference sequence). The CDR3 length is 18 residues.